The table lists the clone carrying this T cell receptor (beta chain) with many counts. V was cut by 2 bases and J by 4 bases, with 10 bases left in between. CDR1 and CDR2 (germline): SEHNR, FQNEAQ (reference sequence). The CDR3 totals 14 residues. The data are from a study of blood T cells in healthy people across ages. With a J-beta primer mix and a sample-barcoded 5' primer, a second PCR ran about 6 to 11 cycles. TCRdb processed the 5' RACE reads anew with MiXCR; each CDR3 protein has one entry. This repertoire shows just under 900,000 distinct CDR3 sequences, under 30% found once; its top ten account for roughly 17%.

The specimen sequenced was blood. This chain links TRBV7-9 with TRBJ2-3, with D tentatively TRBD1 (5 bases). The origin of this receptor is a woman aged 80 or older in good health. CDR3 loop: CASSLTSRADTQYF. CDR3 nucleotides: TGTGCCAGCAGCTTAACGTCCAGGGCAGATACGCAGTATTTT.